Listed here are 5 T cell receptor beta chains from one sample, sequenced in a study of graft-versus-host responses after intestinal transplantation. Their antigen targets remain unknown. Sequencing was performed with immunoSEQ multiplex PCR; in TCRdb, only in-frame clones are kept and a portion is missing. The table lists about 93,000 clones, approximately 82% of them singletons. Sequencing used unstimulated CD4+ T cells sorted from spleen or lymph node cells, obtained before intestinal transplant. These receptors were taken from a human donor who received an intestinal transplant.

The V gene is TRBV6-6, the J gene TRBJ2-7; possibly TRBD1 for D (6 bases). The CDR3 is 15 amino acids. Trimming pared 6 bases from V and 6 bases from J, leaving 21 bases between. Germline values: CDR1 MNHNY, CDR2 SVGAGI (reference sequence). In DNA, the CDR3 is TGTGCCAGCAGCCCCCCCAGGGGATTAATAAGCGAGCAGTACTTC. As protein: CASSPPRGLISEQYF.

The chain couples TRBV7-2 to TRBJ2-6; possibly TRBD1 for D (6 bases). This CDR3 spans 15 amino acids. V lost 5 bases and J 2 bases, leaving 10 bases between the germline ends. Germline CDR1 is SGHTA and CDR2 is FQGNSA. DNA of the CDR3: TGTGCCAGCAGCCTTAGACAGGCTGGGGCCAACGTCCTGACTTTC. Amino acids: CASSLRQAGANVLTF.

The chain is built from TRBV6-1 and TRBJ2-5, with D perhaps matching TRBD1 (6 bases). The CDR3 spans 15 residues. Germline V gene data show CDR1 as MNHNS and CDR2 as SASEGT. Trimming pared 4 bases from V and 2 bases from J, leaving 14 bases between. The CDR3 region is CASSVGQLTQETQYF. The CDR3 DNA follows: TGTGCCAGCAGTGTAGGACAGCTAACACAAGAGACCCAGTACTTC.

V gene TRBV7-9 combines with J gene TRBJ2-7; the D is unclear. This CDR3 is built from 13 residues. The V end was cut by 1 base, the J end by 3 bases, with 7 bases between. The germline V gene encodes CDR1 SEHNR and CDR2 FQNEAQ (reference sequence). Written as DNA, the CDR3 is TGTGCCAGCAGCTTAGGCAGGATCTACGAGCAGTACTTC. Translating it yields CASSLGRIYEQYF.

This clone has more than one count but fewer than ten. The chain has TRBV7-8 and TRBJ1-5; 7 bases align to TRBD1. Trimming removed 5 bases from V and 7 bases from J; junction bases left unmatched: 8. The CDR3 sequence is 14 residues long. Germline CDR1 and CDR2: SGHVS and FQNEAQ. The CDR3 region is CASSPTTGTQPQHF. The CDR3 nucleotides are TGTGCCAGCAGCCCGACGACAGGGACCCAGCCCCAGCATTTT.